These T cell receptor beta chains were read from a single sample in a study of T-cell memory formation after mild COVID-19. TCRdb passed the 5' RACE reads through MiXCR, listing each CDR3 protein once. The table lists 45,000 or so distinct CDR3 sequences, 6% to 7% of them singletons. The sample taken for sequencing was PBMCs or a T cell subset sorted from them (not recorded which). These receptor sequences come from an adult who had mild COVID-19 (a few samples of this study predate the infection). Cell type and time point are not known. Each CDR3 is given with its conserved first and last residue. A D gene is named only where the DNA matches it firmly. Where a row states a size, it is once, few, many or the class of an expanded clone; other rows omit it.

cdr3_aa	cdr3_nt	j_call	d_call	v_call	clone_size
CASSPGAYTDTQYF	TGTGCCAGCAGTCCAGGGGCCTACACAGATACGCAGTATTTT	TRBJ2-3	NA	TRBV2	few
CASRARDTLFGQYF	TGTGCCAGCAGGGCCCGGGACACGCTCTTTGGGCAGTACTTC	TRBJ2-7	NA	TRBV6-2/TRBV6-3	few
CSARDGTDTQYF	TGCAGTGCTAGAGACGGCACAGATACGCAGTATTTT	TRBJ2-3	NA	TRBV20-1	many
CASSGLQGNYGYTF	TGTGCCAGCAGCGGCCTACAGGGAAACTATGGCTACACCTTC	TRBJ1-2	NA	TRBV27	NA
CASSSSTGLNSPLHF	TGCGCCAGCAGCTCTTCGACGGGGCTGAATTCACCCCTCCACTTT	TRBJ1-6	NA	TRBV4-1	few
CASKWDTRMEQFF	TGTGCCAGCAAGTGGGACACGAGGATGGAGCAGTTCTTC	TRBJ2-1	NA	TRBV7-9	many
CASSLGQATYNEQFF	TGTGCCAGCAGCTTGGGGCAGGCGACCTACAATGAGCAGTTCTTC	TRBJ2-1	NA	TRBV5-5	many
CSAGGVSYNEQFF	TGCAGCGCCGGGGGAGTATCCTACAATGAGCAGTTCTTC	TRBJ2-1	NA	TRBV29-1	few
CASSTGTAYEQYF	TGTGCCAGCAGCACCGGGACAGCCTACGAGCAGTACTTC	TRBJ2-7	TRBD1	TRBV12-3/TRBV12-4	many
CASSESSGNTIYF	TGCGCCAGCAGTGAGAGCTCTGGAAACACCATATATTTT	TRBJ1-3	NA	TRBV5-1	many
CASSSTRGAQNTEAFF	TGTGCCAGCAGTTCCACCCGGGGGGCGCAGAACACTGAAGCTTTCTTT	TRBJ1-1	NA	TRBV6-5	many
CASSYRGLNTEAFF	TGTGCCAGCAGTTACAGGGGTTTGAACACTGAAGCTTTCTTT	TRBJ1-1	TRBD1	TRBV12-3/TRBV12-4	NA
CASSQDWGDNQPQHF	TGCGCCAGCAGCCAAGATTGGGGGGACAATCAGCCCCAGCATTTT	TRBJ1-5	NA	TRBV4-3	NA
CASSKDLSSYNEQFF	TGTGCCAGCAGCAAGGACTTGAGCTCCTACAATGAGCAGTTCTTC	TRBJ2-1	NA	TRBV11-2	many
CASSDRGENYGYTF	TGTGCCAGCAGTGACAGGGGCGAGAACTATGGCTACACCTTC	TRBJ1-2	NA	TRBV6-1	few
CAIRTDTGNSPLHF	TGTGCCATCAGGACAGACACTGGGAATTCACCCCTCCACTTT	TRBJ1-6	NA	TRBV10-3	few
CATSDNPYGSSTDTQYF	TGTGCCACCAGTGATAACCCTTACGGATCTAGCACAGATACGCAGTATTTT	TRBJ2-3	NA	TRBV24-1	few
CSAREARGAPYEQYF	TGCAGTGCTAGAGAGGCGAGGGGGGCTCCCTACGAGCAGTACTTC	TRBJ2-7	NA	TRBV20-1	many
CASSPMAGAYNEQFF	TGTGCCAGCAGCCCAATGGCGGGGGCCTACAATGAGCAGTTCTTC	TRBJ2-1	TRBD2	TRBV5-5	many
CASSLRGNYGYTF	TGTGCCAGCAGTTTGAGAGGGAACTATGGCTACACCTTC	TRBJ1-2	NA	TRBV27	many
CASSTIPRGRGNNEQFF	TGTGCCAGCAGCACAATCCCTCGTGGACGGGGGAACAATGAGCAGTTCTTC	TRBJ2-1	NA	TRBV7-9	NA
CASAKLGWGTEAFF	TGTGCCAGCGCTAAGCTTGGGTGGGGGACTGAAGCTTTCTTT	TRBJ1-1	NA	TRBV5-6	few
CASSYSTDEQYF	TGTGCCAGCAGTTATTCGACCGACGAGCAGTACTTC	TRBJ2-7	NA	TRBV6-2/TRBV6-3	many
CSASPGLASSVKFF	TGCAGTGCTAGCCCGGGACTAGCGTCCTCTGTGAAGTTCTTC	TRBJ2-1	TRBD2	TRBV20-1	many
CASRDGGLYTEAFF	TGTGCCAGCAGAGACGGGGGACTGTACACTGAAGCTTTCTTT	TRBJ1-1	NA	TRBV3-1	NA
CASSDRTGATYEQYF	TGTGCCAGCAGTGACCGGACAGGCGCAACCTACGAGCAGTACTTC	TRBJ2-7	TRBD1	TRBV25-1	many
CASSRRETTAPNSGNTIYF	TGTGCCAGCAGCCGCCGGGAGACGACCGCTCCAAACTCTGGAAACACCATATATTTT	TRBJ1-3	NA	TRBV7-8	few
CASSAPAGVGEQYF	TGTGCCAGCAGCGCCCCAGCGGGGGTCGGCGAGCAGTACTTC	TRBJ2-7	TRBD2	TRBV7-9	medium-sized
CASSEGLSSSYNEQFF	TGTGCCAGCAGCGAAGGACTTTCCAGCTCCTACAATGAGCAGTTCTTC	TRBJ2-1	NA	TRBV7-2	many
CSARGLAGPYNEQFF	TGCAGTGCTAGAGGTCTGGCGGGGCCGTACAATGAGCAGTTCTTC	TRBJ2-1	NA	TRBV20-1	few
CSARGFAGIQETQYF	TGCAGTGCTAGAGGGTTCGCGGGCATACAAGAGACCCAGTACTTC	TRBJ2-5	NA	TRBV20-1	many
CASSRDRGYGIQYF	TGTGCCAGCAGTCGGGACAGGGGTTACGGCATTCAGTACTTC	TRBJ2-4	TRBD1	TRBV2	few
CASSLAPSGRAGEQFF	TGTGCCAGCAGCTTAGCGCCTAGCGGGAGGGCCGGGGAGCAGTTCTTC	TRBJ2-1	TRBD2	TRBV7-2	many